Ten or more counts support the clone carrying this T cell receptor beta chain. The antigen is undetermined. CDR1 and CDR2 (germline): DFQATT, SNEGSKA (reference sequence). The CDR3 is made up of 15 amino acids. V lost 3 bases to trimming and J lost 7 bases; unmatched junction nucleotides: 11. The sample belongs to a study of glioma-infiltrating T cells. Study-wide results and caveats: Very few CDR3 sequences were shared between tissue and blood. Above-expected tissue-blood divergence occurred in all gliomas, most in low-grade ones.

TCR alpha and beta CDR3 regions were amplified from RNA using iRepertoire nested multiplex PCR. TCRdb re-called the multiplex PCR reads through MiXCR, storing one row per CDR3 protein. The table records around 21,000 distinct CDR3 sequences, approximately 23% of them present only once. The J gene is TRBJ2-2, the V gene TRBV20-1; 7 bases align to TRBD1. This sequence was found in a human donor with low-grade glioma or glioblastoma, undergoing nonglioma brain surgery, or in good health (not recorded which). Sequencing used glioma tissue, nonneoplastic brain tissue, or PBMCs (not recorded which). CDR3 residues: CSASDSTGRDGELFF. The CDR3 DNA sequence: TGCAGTGCTAGTGATTCGACAGGGCGAGACGGGGAGCTGTTTTTT.